This TCR beta chain comes out of a study of T cell changes during pregnancy in multiple sclerosis. Deletions cut 1 base from V and 11 bases from J, with 17 bases between. From germline, CDR1 is LNHNV and CDR2 YYDKDF (reference sequence). The CDR3 covers 14 residues. Method: immunoSEQ multiplex PCR; TCRdb's copy keeps in-frame clones and lacks some. The sample lists some 80,000 clones; roughly 90% were seen once. This clone was seen a single time. This sequence originates from a female donor with multiple sclerosis, enrolled in a pregnancy study. V is TRBV15 and J is TRBJ1-1; tentative D call: TRBD1 (6 bases). The material was peripheral blood, obtained in the first trimester of pregnancy. CDR3 coding DNA: TGTGCCACCAGCAGAGCGGGGGGCTTGGGACCGGCTTTCTTT. Residues: CATSRAGGLGPAFF.